This TCR beta chain was sequenced in a study of vaccination and CD4 T cells after COVID-19. As to treatment: approximately 9-day PBMC culture with coronavirus spike peptide pools or control peptides (ViraFEST assay). Collection of the unexposed donor's CD4+ T cells took place before the COVID-19 pandemic (2011-2018). The Oncomine TCR Beta short-read assay was what sequenced the DNA obtained from cultured CD4+ T cells. Investigators isolated genomic DNA from cultured CD4+ T cells. Each CDR3 protein gets one entry after TCRdb re-called the PCR reads with MiXCR. Of 6,000 to 7,000 distinct CDR3 sequences listed, around a third are singletons. This CDR3 region has 15 residues. Trimming removed 1 base from V and 3 bases from J; junction bases left unmatched: 5. Germline lookup yields CDR1 DFQATT and CDR2 SNEGSKA (reference sequence). This clonotype is a singleton in its sample. Its antigen is undetermined.

The receptor's source is a human donor in good health. The chain combines TRBV20-1 with TRBJ2-3, with 9 bases that match TRBD2. The sequenced material came from CD4+ T cells from blood, cultured in vitro. This CDR3 reads CSARGAGGPTDTQYF. In nucleotides, the CDR3 is TGCAGTGCTAGAGGGGCGGGAGGGCCTACAGATACGCAGTATTTT.